These 21 T cell receptor beta chains came from one sample sequenced in a study of regulatory T cells in long-lasting Graves disease. TCR beta libraries were built with iRepertoire HTBI primers and Arm-PCR of CDR3 regions. A single record per CDR3 protein comes from TCRdb applying MiXCR to the multiplex PCR reads. The sample lists about 620,000 distinct CDR3 sequences, about 15% occurring once. The time point was: newly diagnosed GD, antithyroid drugs for less than 3 months. The TCR library used RNA extracted from PBMCs. These data also featured in a second study, about T cells in Graves' hyperthyroidism and ophthalmopathy.

The sample was peripheral blood mononuclear cells (PBMCs), taken at new diagnosis, from a patient treated with antithyroid drugs. The receptors shown here come from a woman in her twenties or thirties with Graves disease.

This clonotype was recorded many times. This chain uses TRBV28 with TRBJ2-7, with unresolved D. CDR1 and CDR2 (germline): MDHEN, SYDVKM. Trimming removed 6 bases at V and 5 bases at J, with 11 bases between. The CDR3 has 12 amino acids. CDR3 nucleotides: TGTGCCAGCAGCCCCTTCTGGAACGAGCAGTACTTC. Protein product: CASSPFWNEQYF.

There are many counts of this clonotype. The J gene is TRBJ1-5, the V gene TRBV7-2; D remains ambiguous. Trimming shortened V by 0 bases and J by 6 bases, and 15 bases separated the two germline ends. This CDR3 has 16 amino acids. Germline V gene sequence: CDR1 SGHTA, CDR2 FQGNSA. In nucleotides, the CDR3 is TGTGCCAGCAGCTTAGCGGGAACGGCGGGTTTTCAGCCCCAGCATTTT. As protein: CASSLAGTAGFQPQHF.

This clonotype was counted many times. V and J are TRBV28 and TRBJ2-1; D ambiguous. The length of the CDR3 is 15 residues. V dropped 5 bases and J dropped 6 bases, with 17 bases sitting between them. Germline V gene data show CDR1 as MDHEN and CDR2 as SYDVKM. Here the CDR3 reads CASSPHSAPGNEQFF. In DNA, the CDR3 is TGTGCCAGCAGTCCTCACTCCGCACCGGGCAATGAGCAGTTCTTC.

The V call is TRBV2, the J call TRBJ2-1; 10 bases map to TRBD1. CDR3 size: 16 residues. Trimming at V came to 6 bases and at J to 10 bases, leaving 15 bases not matched to a gene. Germline V lookup: CDR1 SNHLY, CDR2 FYNNEI. CDR3 nucleotides: TGTGCCAGCAGCGACGCCGGGACAGGGGTGCGCTCAGAGCAGTTCTTC. It specifies CASSDAGTGVRSEQFF.

The V gene is TRBV18, the J gene TRBJ2-1; D gene uncertain. This CDR3 is built from 16 residues. CDR1 is KGHSH, CDR2 LQKENI, per germline. The V end was cut by 0 bases, the J end by 5 bases, with 14 bases between. This CDR3 is CASSPPDRRGNNEQFF. The CDR3 coding sequence is TGTGCCAGCTCACCACCGGACCGTAGAGGAAACAATGAGCAGTTCTTC.

On this clonotype itself: A much larger clone differs from this one at a single base, so this may be a read error. J is TRBJ1-4 and V is TRBV10-3; D is ambiguous. The germline V gene has CDR1 ENHRY and CDR2 SYGVKD. The CDR3 has 15 residues. DNA for the CDR3: TGTGCCATCAGCCCTGGACGGGCTGATAATGGAAAACTGTTTTTT. It is translated as CAISPGRADNGKLFF.

The genes are TRBV19 and TRBJ2-3; TRBD2 matches 9 bases. Unmatched junction bases numbered 13, after V lost 3 bases and J lost 6 bases. The CDR3 covers 17 residues. CDR1 and CDR2 from the germline V gene are LNHDA and SQIVND (reference sequence). DNA of the CDR3: TGTGCCAGTAGTATTGGGATGACTAGCGGCCCGGAGGATACGCAGTATTTT. It specifies CASSIGMTSGPEDTQYF.

The chain links TRBV28 to TRBJ1-2, with TRBD1 matching 9 bases. The germline CDR1 and CDR2 sequences are MDHEN and SYDVKM. The V and J ends lost 3 bases and 5 bases, in that order; junction bases with no gene match: 4. This CDR3 comprises 14 residues. The chain's CDR3 is CASSFGTGYYGYTF. For the CDR3, the DNA is TGTGCCAGCAGTTTCGGGACAGGGTATTATGGCTACACCTTC.

This clonotype was counted many times. This chain connects TRBV30 to TRBJ1-4; D possibly corresponds to TRBD1 (6 bases). Looked up from germline, CDR1 is GTSNPN and CDR2 is SVGIG (reference sequence). V was pared by 1 base and J by 10 bases, with 16 bases between. This CDR3 has 14 residues. The DNA for the CDR3 is TGTGCCTGGAGTGCAGGGGCGGGGGACGGAAAACTGTTTTTT. Translated: CAWSAGAGDGKLFF.

This clonotype appeared many times. The V gene is TRBV28, the J gene TRBJ2-5; the match to TRBD2 covers 7 bases. This CDR3 contains 16 residues. Germline CDR1 reads MDHEN; CDR2 reads SYDVKM. The junction had 15 bases not matched to a gene; V was cut back by 6 bases and J by 5 bases. CDR3 nucleotide sequence: TGTGCCAGCAGCCCTTCGGGGGTTGCGGGGGTTGAGACCCAGTACTTC. It translates to CASSPSGVAGVETQYF.

This clonotype was counted many times. The chain joins TRBV28 to TRBJ2-2, with D possibly matching TRBD1 (6 bases). The germline gives CDR1 MDHEN, CDR2 SYDVKM. V lost 7 bases to trimming and J lost 1 base, with 16 bases between them. This CDR3 has 16 residues. The CDR3 DNA sequence: TGTGCCAGCATCCAACAGGGATTTGGGAACACCGGGGAGCTGTTTTTT. It encodes CASIQQGFGNTGELFF.

This clonotype came up a few times. V is TRBV7-3 and J is TRBJ2-3; D possibly corresponds to TRBD2 (6 bases). CDR1 is SGHTA and CDR2 is FQGTGA in the germline V gene. CDR3 length equals 13 residues. The germline V and J ends were trimmed by 2 bases and 6 bases, with 9 bases remaining between them. The DNA of the CDR3 is TGTGCCAGCAGCTTACTAGCGTGGGATACGCAGTATTTT. This gives the protein CASSLLAWDTQYF.

Only a few counts were recorded for this clonotype. This rearrangement joins TRBV20-1 to TRBJ1-5; maybe TRBD1 (6 bases). CDR1 and CDR2 (germline): DFQATT, SNEGSKA (reference sequence). V was cut by 6 bases and J by 2 bases, with 14 bases left in between. The CDR3 spans 14 residues. CDR3 loop: CSAIGTFGNQPQHF. The CDR3 nucleotides are TGCAGTGCCATTGGGACATTCGGCAATCAGCCCCAGCATTTT.

The genes are TRBV6-1 and TRBJ1-2; D uncertain. V was shortened by 3 bases and J by 7 bases, with 24 bases between the two germline ends. CDR1 MNHNS and CDR2 SASEGT come from the germline V gene. The CDR3 runs to 17 residues. CDR3 in amino acids: CASSDTHTHASRGGYTF. Written as DNA, the CDR3 is TGTGCCAGCAGTGACACCCACACTCATGCGTCGCGAGGTGGCTACACCTTC.

The V call is TRBV7-9, the J call TRBJ2-1, with TRBD2 identical over 10 bases. Per the germline V gene, CDR1 is SEHNR and CDR2 is FQNEAQ (reference sequence). The CDR3 covers 10 residues. In nucleotides, the CDR3 is TGTAGCGGGAGGGCCGATGAGCAGTTCTTC. Protein: CSGRADEQFF.

V and J are TRBV19 and TRBJ2-7, with 15 bases aligning to TRBD2. Unmatched junction bases numbered 9, after V lost 2 bases and J lost 4 bases. Germline loops: CDR1 LNHDA, CDR2 SQIVND (reference sequence). This CDR3 comprises 18 residues. The CDR3 is CASSISGLAGGSRYEQYF. The CDR3 DNA sequence: TGTGCCAGTAGTATATCGGGACTAGCGGGAGGATCCCGGTACGAGCAGTACTTC.

The chain joins TRBV6-5 to TRBJ2-2, with D unresolved. The germline V gene encodes CDR1 MNHEY and CDR2 SVGAGI. This CDR3 is 13 amino acids long. The V gene lost 0 bases and the J gene lost 4 bases, with 3 bases spanning the gap. The CDR3 is CASSYSPTGELFF. The CDR3 nucleotides read TGTGCCAGCAGTTACTCCCCCACCGGGGAGCTGTTTTTT.

In this sample, this clonotype turned up many times. The chain carries TRBV2 and TRBJ2-6; TRBD2 aligns across 8 bases. The germline gives CDR1 SNHLY, CDR2 FYNNEI. J was trimmed by 4 bases and V by 7 bases; bases with no gene match: 6. The CDR3 is 15 amino acids. CDR3 DNA sequence: TGTGCCAGCATCCTCGGGGGGGCCGGGGCCAACGTCCTGACTTTC. This codes for CASILGGAGANVLTF.

Many counts were recorded for this clonotype. The chain links TRBV6-2 or TRBV6-3 to TRBJ1-1, with a tentative D call TRBD1 (6 bases). The CDR3 runs 14 residues. The V gene lost 4 bases and the J gene lost 4 bases, with 13 bases spanning the gap. In germline, CDR1 is MNHEY, CDR2 SVGEGT. The CDR3 is CASSSQGRSTEAFF. Written as DNA, the CDR3 is TGTGCCAGCAGTTCACAGGGTAGGAGCACTGAAGCTTTCTTT.

This chain joins TRBV19 and TRBJ2-1; 7 bases align to TRBD2. Germline lookup yields CDR1 LNHDA and CDR2 SQIVND (reference sequence). The CDR3 is 15 amino acids. The V and J ends lost 5 bases and 0 bases, in that order; junction bases with no gene match: 4. The CDR3 region has the DNA TGTGCCAGTAGTGTCGGGAGGAGCTCCTACAATGAGCAGTTCTTC. It yields the protein CASSVGRSSYNEQFF.

This clonotype was picked up a small number of times. The genes are TRBV29-1 and TRBJ2-7; D unclear. Trimming took 1 base from V and 4 from J, leaving 5 bases between them. The CDR3 sequence is 11 residues long. Germline V CDR1 and CDR2: SQVTM, ANQGSEA. CDR3 nucleotide sequence: TGCAGCGTTGAAGGGGATTACGAGCAGTACTTC. It yields the protein CSVEGDYEQYF.